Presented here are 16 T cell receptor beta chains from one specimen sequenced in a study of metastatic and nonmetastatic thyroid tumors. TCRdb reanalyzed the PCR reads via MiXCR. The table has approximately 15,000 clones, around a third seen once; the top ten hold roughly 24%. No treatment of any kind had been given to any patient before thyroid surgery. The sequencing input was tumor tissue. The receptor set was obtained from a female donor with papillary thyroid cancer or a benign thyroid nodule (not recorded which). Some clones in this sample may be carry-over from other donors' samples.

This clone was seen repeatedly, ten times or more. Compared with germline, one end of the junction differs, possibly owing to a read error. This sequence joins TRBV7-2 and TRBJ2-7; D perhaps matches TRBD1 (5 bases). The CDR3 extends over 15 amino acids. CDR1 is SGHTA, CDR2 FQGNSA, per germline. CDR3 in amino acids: CASSKQASPSYERYF. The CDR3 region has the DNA TGTGCCAGCAGTAAACAGGCGAGCCCTTCCTACGAGCGGTACTTC.

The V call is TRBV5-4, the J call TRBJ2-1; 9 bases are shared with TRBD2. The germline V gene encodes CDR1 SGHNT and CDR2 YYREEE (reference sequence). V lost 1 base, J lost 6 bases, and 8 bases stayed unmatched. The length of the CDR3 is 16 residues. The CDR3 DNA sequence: TGTGCCAGCAGCTTGTTTAGCGGGAGTGCCTGCAATGAGCAGTTCTTC. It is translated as CASSLFSGSACNEQFF.

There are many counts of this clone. CDR3 sequence reads: CASSLAGVGLYEQYF. CDR3 DNA: TGCGCCAGCAGCCTAGCGGGAGTGGGTCTCTACGAGCAGTACTTC. The chain combines TRBV5-1 with TRBJ2-7; 10 bases map to TRBD2. The J segment lost 3 bases and the V segment lost 4 bases, leaving 7 bases of the junction unmatched. In germline, CDR1 is SGHRS, CDR2 YFSETQ. This CDR3 contains 15 residues.

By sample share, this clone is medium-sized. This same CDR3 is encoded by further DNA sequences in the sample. The CDR3 sequence: CASSRQGGYTF. CDR3 coding DNA: TGTGCCAGCTCTAGACAGGGAGGCTACACCTTC. The chain uses TRBV7-9 and TRBJ1-2; 7 nucleotides agree with TRBD1. CDR3 size: 11 residues. J lost 8 bases, V lost 8 bases, and 5 bases had no gene match. CDR1 is SEHNR and CDR2 is FQNEAQ in the germline V gene (reference sequence).

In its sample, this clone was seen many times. CDR3 sequence (DNA): TGTGCCAGTAATGCAGGAGGTTTTATGAATGAGCAGTTCTTC. Translation gives CASNAGGFMNEQFF. The rearrangement joins TRBV19 to TRBJ2-1; a possible D gene is TRBD2 (5 bases). With 7 bases removed from V and 7 bases from J, the gap between germline ends came to 17 bases. Germline CDR1 LNHDA, CDR2 SQIVND (reference sequence). The CDR3 loop spans 14 amino acids.

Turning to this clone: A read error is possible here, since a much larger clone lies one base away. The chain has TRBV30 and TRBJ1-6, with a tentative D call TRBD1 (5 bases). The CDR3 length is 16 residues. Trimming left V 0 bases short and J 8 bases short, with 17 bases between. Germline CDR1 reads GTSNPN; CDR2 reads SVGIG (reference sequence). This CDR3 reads CAWSVPGNVTHSPLHF. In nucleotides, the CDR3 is TGTGCCTGGAGTGTCCCAGGGAACGTGACTCATTCACCCCTCCACTTT.

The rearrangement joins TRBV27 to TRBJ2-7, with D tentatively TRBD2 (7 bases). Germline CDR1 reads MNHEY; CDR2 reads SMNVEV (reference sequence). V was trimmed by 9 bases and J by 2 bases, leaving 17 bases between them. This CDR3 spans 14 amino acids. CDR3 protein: CASSWGREPYEQYF. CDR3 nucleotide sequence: TGTGCCAGTTCCTGGGGGCGGGAGCCCTACGAGCAGTACTTC.

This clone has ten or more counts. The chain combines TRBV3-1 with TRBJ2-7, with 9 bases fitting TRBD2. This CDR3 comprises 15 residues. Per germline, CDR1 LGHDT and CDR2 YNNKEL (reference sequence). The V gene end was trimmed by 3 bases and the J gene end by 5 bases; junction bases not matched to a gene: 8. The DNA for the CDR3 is TGTGCCAGCAGCCATGGCGGGCTAGCGGGAAACGAGCAGTACTTC. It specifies CASSHGGLAGNEQYF.

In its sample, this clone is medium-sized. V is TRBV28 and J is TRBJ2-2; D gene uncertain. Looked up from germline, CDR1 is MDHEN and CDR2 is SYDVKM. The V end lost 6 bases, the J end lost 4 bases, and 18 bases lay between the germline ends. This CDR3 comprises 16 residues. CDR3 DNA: TGTGCCAGCAGCCGGAACGTTGGCGGAGCCACCGGGGAGCTGTTTTTT. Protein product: CASSRNVGGATGELFF.

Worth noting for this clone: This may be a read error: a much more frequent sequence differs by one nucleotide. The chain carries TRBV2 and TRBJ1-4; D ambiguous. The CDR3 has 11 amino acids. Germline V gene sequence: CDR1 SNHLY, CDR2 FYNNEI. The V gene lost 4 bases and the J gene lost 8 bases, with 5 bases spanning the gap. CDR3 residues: CASSVAEKLFF. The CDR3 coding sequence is TGTGCCAGCAGTGTTGCAGAAAAACTGTTTTTT.

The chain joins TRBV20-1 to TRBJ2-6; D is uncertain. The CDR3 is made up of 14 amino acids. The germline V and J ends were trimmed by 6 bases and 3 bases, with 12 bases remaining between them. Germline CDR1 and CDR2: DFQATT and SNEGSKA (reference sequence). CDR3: CSAEIWSGANVLTF. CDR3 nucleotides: TGCAGTGCCGAAATCTGGAGTGGGGCCAACGTCCTGACTTTC.

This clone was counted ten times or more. The CDR3 is CASSFGREGREQYF. CDR3 DNA sequence: TGTGCCAGCAGTTTCGGGCGGGAGGGCCGCGAGCAGTACTTC. This chain uses TRBV28 with TRBJ2-7, with 9 bases that match TRBD2. The V segment lost 3 bases and the J segment 6 bases; nucleotides outside the gene matches: 6. Germline loops: CDR1 MDHEN, CDR2 SYDVKM. The CDR3 has 14 amino acids.

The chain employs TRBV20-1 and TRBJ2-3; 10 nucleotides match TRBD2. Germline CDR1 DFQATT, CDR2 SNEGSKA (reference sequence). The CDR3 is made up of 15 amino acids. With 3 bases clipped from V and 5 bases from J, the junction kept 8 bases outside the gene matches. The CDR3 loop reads CSARVSGGPRDTQYF. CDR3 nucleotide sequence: TGCAGTGCTAGGGTTAGCGGGGGGCCGAGAGATACGCAGTATTTT.

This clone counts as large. CDR3 nucleotide sequence: TGTGCCAGTAGTATTGGGACAGGAGTTAACTATGGCTACACCTTC. As protein: CASSIGTGVNYGYTF. The genes are TRBV19 and TRBJ1-2, with TRBD1 matching 8 bases. This CDR3 has 15 amino acids. The germline V gene has CDR1 LNHDA and CDR2 SQIVND (reference sequence). With V trimmed by 3 bases and J by 1 base, 4 bases remained unmatched.

The CDR3 DNA reads TGTGCCAGCAGCTTAATGGGACAGATGATTGAAGCTTTCTTT. Residues: CASSLMGQMIEAFF. The chain carries TRBV11-3 and TRBJ1-1; 7 bases line up with TRBD1. Germline loops: CDR1 SGHNT, CDR2 YENEEA. The trim removed 2 bases at V and 7 bases at J, leaving 7 bases unmatched. CDR3 length: 14 residues.

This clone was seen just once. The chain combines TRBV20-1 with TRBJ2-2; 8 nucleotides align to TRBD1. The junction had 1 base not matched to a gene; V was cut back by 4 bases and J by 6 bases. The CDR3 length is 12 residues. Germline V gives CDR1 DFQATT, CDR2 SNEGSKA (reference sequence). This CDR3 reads CSATQGAGELFF. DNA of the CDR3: TGCAGTGCTACACAGGGGGCCGGGGAGCTGTTTTTT.